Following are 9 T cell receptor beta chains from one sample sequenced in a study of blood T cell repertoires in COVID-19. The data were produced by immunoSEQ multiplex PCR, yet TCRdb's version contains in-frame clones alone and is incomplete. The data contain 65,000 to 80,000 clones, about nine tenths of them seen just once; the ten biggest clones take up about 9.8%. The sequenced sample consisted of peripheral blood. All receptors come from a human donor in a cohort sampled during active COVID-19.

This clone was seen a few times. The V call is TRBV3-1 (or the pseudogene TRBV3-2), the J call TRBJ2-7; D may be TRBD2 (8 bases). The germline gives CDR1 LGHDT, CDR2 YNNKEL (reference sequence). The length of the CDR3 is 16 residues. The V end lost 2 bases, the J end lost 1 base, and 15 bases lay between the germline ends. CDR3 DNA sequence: TGTGCCAGCAGCCAACGGGGGGGACAGTCGTCCTACGAGCAGTACTTC. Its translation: CASSQRGGQSSYEQYF.

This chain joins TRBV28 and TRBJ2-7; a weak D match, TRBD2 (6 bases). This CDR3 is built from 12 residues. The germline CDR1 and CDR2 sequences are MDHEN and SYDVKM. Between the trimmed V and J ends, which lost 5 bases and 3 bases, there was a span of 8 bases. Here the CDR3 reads CASSPDYYEQYF. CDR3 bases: TGTGCCAGCAGTCCGGACTACTACGAGCAGTACTTC.

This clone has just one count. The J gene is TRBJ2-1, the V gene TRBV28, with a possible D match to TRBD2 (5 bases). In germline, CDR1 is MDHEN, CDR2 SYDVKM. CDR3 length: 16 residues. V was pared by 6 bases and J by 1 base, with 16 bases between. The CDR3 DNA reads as TGTGCCAGCAGGCCCCCAGGAACTAGATCCTACAATGAGCAGTTCTTC. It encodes CASRPPGTRSYNEQFF.

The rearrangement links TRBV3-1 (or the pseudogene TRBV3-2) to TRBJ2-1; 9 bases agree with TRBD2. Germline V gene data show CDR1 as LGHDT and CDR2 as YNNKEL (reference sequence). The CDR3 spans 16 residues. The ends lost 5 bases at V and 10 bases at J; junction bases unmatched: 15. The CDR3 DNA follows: TGTGCCAGCAGCGGCTTCGGGGCGGGAGGGCCGAAAGAGCAGTTCTTC. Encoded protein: CASSGFGAGGPKEQFF.

In DNA form, the CDR3 reads TGTGCCAGCAGCCCGTCCGGGACTAGCTACGAGCAGTACTTC. This encodes CASSPSGTSYEQYF. The V gene is TRBV7-3, the J gene TRBJ2-7; 8 nucleotides match TRBD2. This CDR3 region has 14 residues. Germline CDR1 SGHTA, CDR2 FQGTGA. V lost 5 bases and J lost 3; bases outside the gene matches: 6.

This CDR3 is CASSLLRGAGGDGYTF. The CDR3 coding sequence is TGTGCCAGCAGCTTATTAAGAGGGGCAGGGGGCGATGGCTACACCTTC. The chain is built from TRBV11-2 and TRBJ1-2, with 8 bases fitting TRBD1. Germline lookup yields CDR1 SGHAT and CDR2 FQNNGV. The CDR3 runs 16 residues. The ends lost 2 bases at V and 6 bases at J; junction bases unmatched: 11.

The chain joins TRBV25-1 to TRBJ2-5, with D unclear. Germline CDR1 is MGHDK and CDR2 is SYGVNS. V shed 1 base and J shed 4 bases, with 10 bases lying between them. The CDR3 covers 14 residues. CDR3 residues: CASSESGASETQYF. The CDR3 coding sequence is TGTGCCAGCAGTGAATCGGGTGCGTCAGAGACCCAGTACTTC. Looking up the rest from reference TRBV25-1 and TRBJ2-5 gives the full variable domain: EADIYQTPRYLVIGTGKKITLECSQTMGHDKMYWYQQDPGMELHLIHYSYGVNSTEKGDLSSESTVSRIRTEHFPLTLESARPSHTSQYLCASSESGASETQYFGPGTRLLVL.

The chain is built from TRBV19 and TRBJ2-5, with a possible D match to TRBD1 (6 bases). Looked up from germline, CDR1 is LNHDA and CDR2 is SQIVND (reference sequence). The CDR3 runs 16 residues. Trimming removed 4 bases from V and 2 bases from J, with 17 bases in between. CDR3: CASSNPHRVAQETQYF. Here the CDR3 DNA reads TGTGCCAGTAGTAACCCCCACAGGGTAGCTCAAGAGACCCAGTACTTC.

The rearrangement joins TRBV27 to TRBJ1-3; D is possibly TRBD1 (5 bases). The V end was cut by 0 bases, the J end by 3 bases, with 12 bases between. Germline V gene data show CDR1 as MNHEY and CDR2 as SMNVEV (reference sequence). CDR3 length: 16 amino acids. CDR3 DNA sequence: TGTGCCAGCAGTTTATCCCCAGGGTTCCTTGGAAACACCATATATTTT. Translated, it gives CASSLSPGFLGNTIYF.